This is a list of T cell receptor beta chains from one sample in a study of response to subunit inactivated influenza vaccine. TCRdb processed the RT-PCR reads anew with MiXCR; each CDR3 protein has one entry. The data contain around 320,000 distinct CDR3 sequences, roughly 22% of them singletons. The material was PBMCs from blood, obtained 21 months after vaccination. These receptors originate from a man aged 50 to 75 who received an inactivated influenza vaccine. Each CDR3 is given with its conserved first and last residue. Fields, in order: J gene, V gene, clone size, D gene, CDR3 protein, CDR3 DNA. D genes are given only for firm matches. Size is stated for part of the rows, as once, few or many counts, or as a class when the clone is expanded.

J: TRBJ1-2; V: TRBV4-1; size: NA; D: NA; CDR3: CASSQEARANYGYTF; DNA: TGCGCCAGCAGCCAGGAGGCCAGGGCTAACTATGGCTACACCTTC
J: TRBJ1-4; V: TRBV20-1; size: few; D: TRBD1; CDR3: CSARPGQANEKLFF; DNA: TGCAGTGCTAGACCGGGACAGGCTAATGAAAAACTGTTTTTT
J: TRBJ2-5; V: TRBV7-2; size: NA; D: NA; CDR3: CASSRSWGSQETQYF; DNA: TGTGCCAGCAGCCGTAGCTGGGGCTCTCAAGAGACCCAGTACTTC
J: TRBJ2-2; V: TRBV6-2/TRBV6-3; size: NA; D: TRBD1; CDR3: CASKNDRGNTGELFF; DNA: TGTGCCAGCAAAAACGACAGGGGGAACACCGGGGAGCTGTTTTTT
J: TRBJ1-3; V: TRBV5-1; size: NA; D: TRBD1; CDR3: CASSSGGQVGNTIYF; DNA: TGCGCCAGCAGCTCCGGGGGACAGGTGGGAAACACCATATATTTT
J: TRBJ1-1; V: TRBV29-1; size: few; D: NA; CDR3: CSARGSEAFF; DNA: TGCAGCGCTAGGGGATCTGAAGCTTTCTTT
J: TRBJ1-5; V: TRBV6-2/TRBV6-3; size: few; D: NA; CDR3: CASSYPLRHQPQHF; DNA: TGTGCCAGCAGTTATCCATTACGCCATCAGCCCCAGCATTTT
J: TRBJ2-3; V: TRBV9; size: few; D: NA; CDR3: CASSVGSADTQYF; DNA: TGTGCCAGCAGCGTAGGTTCCGCAGATACGCAGTATTTT
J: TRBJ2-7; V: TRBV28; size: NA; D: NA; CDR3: CASSLSPDGSYEQYF; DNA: TGTGCCAGCAGTCTCTCCCCCGACGGGTCCTACGAGCAGTACTTC
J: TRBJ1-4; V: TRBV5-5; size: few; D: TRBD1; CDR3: CASSQDRATNEKLFF; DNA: TGTGCCAGCAGTCAAGACAGGGCAACTAATGAAAAACTGTTTTTT